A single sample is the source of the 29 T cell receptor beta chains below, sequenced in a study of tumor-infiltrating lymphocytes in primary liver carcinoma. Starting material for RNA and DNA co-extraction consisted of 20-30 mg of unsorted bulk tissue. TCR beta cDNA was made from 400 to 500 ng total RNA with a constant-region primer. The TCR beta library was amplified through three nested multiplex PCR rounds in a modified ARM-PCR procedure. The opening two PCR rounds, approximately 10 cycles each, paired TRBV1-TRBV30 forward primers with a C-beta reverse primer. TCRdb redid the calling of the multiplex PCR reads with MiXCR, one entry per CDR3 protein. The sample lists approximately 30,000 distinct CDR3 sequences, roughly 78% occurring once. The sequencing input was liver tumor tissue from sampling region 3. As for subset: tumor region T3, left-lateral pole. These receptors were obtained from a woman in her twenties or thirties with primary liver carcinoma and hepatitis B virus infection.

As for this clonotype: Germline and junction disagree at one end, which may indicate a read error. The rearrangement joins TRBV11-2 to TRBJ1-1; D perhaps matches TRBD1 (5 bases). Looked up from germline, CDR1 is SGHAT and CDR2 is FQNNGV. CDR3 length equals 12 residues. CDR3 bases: TGTGCCAGCATCTCTAAACAGGCTGAAGCATTCTTT. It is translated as CASISKQAEAFF.

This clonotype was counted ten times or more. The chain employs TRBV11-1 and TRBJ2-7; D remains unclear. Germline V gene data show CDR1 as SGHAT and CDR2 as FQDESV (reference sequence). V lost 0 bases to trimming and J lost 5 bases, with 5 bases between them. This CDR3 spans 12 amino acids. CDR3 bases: TGTGCCAGCAGCTTAGCTGGGGACGAGCAGTACTTC. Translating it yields CASSLAGDEQYF.

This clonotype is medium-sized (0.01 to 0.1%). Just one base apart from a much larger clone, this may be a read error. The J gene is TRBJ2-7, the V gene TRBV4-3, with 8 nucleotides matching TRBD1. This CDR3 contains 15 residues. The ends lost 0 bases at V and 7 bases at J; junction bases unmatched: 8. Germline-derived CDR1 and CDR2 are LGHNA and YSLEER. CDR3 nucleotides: TGCGCCAGCAGCCAAGATCGATGGACAGGGCAGGAGCAGTACTTC. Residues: CASSQDRWTGQEQYF.

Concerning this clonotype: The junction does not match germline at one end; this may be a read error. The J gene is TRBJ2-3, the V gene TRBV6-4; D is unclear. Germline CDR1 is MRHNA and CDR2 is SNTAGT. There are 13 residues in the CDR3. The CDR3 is CASSDHSTDTQYF. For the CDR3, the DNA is TGTGCGAGCAGTGACCACAGCACAGATACGCAGTATTTT.

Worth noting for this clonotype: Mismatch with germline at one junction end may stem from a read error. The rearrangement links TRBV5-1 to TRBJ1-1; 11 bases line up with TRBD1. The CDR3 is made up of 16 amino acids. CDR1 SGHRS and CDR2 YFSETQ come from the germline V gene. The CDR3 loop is CASSAGTGGWNTEDFF. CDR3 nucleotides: TGCGCCAGCAGTGCCGGGACAGGGGGATGGAACACTGAAGATTTCTTT. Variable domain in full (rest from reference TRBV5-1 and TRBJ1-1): KAGVTQTPRYLIKTRGQQVTLSCSPISGHRSVSWYQQTPGQGLQFLFEYFSETQRNKGNFPGRFSGRQFSNSRSEMNVSTLELGDSALYLCASSAGTGGWNTEDFFGQGTRLTVV.

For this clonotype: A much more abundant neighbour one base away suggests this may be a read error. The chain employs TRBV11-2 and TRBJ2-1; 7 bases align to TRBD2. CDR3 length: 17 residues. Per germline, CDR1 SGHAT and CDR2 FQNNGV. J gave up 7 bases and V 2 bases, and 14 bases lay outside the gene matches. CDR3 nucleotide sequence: TGTGCCAGCAGCTTATGTCTGGTAGAGGGAGGGCCGAATGAGCAGTTCTTC. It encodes CASSLCLVEGGPNEQFF. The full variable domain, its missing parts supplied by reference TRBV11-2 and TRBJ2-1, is EAGVAQSPRYKIIEKRQSVAFWCNPISGHATLYWYQQILGQGPKLLIQFQNNGVVDDSQLPKDRFSAERLKGVDSTLKIQPAKLEDSAVYLCASSLCLVEGGPNEQFFGPGTRLTVL.

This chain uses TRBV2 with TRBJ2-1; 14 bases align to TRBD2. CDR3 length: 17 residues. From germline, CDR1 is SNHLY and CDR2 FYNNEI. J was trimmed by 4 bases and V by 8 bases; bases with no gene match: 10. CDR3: CASSRGGTSGSYNEQFF. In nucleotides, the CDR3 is TGTGCCAGCTCCCGGGGGGGGACTAGCGGGAGTTACAATGAGCAGTTCTTC.

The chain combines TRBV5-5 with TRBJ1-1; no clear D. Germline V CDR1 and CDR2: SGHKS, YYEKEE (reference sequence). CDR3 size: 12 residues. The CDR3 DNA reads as TGTGCTACCAGCCGGGTGACGACTGAAGCTTTCTTT. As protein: CATSRVTTEAFF.

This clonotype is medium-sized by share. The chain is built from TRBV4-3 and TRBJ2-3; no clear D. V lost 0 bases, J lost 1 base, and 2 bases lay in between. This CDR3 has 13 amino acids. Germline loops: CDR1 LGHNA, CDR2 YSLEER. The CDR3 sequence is CASSQERTDTQYF. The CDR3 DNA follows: TGCGCCAGCAGCCAAGAACGCACAGATACGCAGTATTTT.

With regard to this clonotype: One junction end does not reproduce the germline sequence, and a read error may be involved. The CDR3 loop reads CASSPGIEALF. The CDR3 region has the DNA TGTGCCAGCAGCCCCGGGATTGAAGCTCTCTTT. The V call is TRBV11-2, the J call TRBJ1-1; D uncertain. The V gene's germline CDR1 is SGHAT and CDR2 FQNNGV. CDR3 size: 11 residues.

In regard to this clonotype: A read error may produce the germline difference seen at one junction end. CDR3 bases: TGTGCCAGCACCCCCGATGGGGGCATTGATGCTATCTTT. Encoded protein: CASTPDGGIDAIF. The chain carries TRBV11-2 and TRBJ1-1; perhaps TRBD1 as D (6 bases). Germline CDR1 and CDR2: SGHAT and FQNNGV. The CDR3 consists of 13 residues.

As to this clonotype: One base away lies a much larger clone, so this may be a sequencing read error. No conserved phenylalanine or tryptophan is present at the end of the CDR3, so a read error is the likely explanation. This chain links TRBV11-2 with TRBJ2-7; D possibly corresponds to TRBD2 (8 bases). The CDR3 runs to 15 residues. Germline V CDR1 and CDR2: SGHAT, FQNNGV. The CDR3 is CTSSLAGQSSYEQYL. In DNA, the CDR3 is TGTACCAGCAGCTTAGCGGGACAGTCCTCCTACGAGCAGTACTTA.

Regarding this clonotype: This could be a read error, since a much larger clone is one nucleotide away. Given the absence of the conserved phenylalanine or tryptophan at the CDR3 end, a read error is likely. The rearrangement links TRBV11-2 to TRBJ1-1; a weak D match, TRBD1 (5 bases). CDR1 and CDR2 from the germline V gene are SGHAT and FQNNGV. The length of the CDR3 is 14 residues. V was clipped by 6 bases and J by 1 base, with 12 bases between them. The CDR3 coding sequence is TGTGCCAGCAGGCTCAGGGTTACGAACACTGAAGCTTTCTTA. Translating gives CASRLRVTNTEAFL.

The CDR3 sequence is CASSSDRVHDYTF. The DNA of the CDR3 is TGTGCCAGCAGTTCGGATAGAGTTCACGACTACACCTTC. V usage is TRBV6-5 and J usage is TRBJ1-2, with D unclear. Deletions cut 4 bases from V and 10 bases from J, with 16 bases between. Germline CDR1 is MNHEY and CDR2 is SVGAGI. This CDR3 is built from 13 residues.

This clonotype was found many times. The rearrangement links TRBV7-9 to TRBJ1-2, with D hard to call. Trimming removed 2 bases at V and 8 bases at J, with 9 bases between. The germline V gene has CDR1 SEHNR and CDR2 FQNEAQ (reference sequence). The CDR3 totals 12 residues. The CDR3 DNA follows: TGTGCCAGCAGCTTAATGAAGTACGGCTACACCTTC. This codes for CASSLMKYGYTF.

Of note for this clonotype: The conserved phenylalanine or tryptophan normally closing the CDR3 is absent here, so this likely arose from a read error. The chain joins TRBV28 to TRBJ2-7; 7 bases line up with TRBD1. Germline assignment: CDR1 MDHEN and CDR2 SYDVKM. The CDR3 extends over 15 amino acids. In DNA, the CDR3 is TGTGCCAGCAGTTCGACAGGGAAAACTACCTACGGGCAGTACTTA. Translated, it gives CASSSTGKTTYGQYL.

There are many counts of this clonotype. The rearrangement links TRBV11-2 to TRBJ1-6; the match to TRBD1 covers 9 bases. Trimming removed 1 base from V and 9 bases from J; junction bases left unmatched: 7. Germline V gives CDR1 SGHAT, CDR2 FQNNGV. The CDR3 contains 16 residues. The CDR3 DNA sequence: TGTGCCAGCAGCTTAGTCCTCTCGGGACAGGGTTCACCCCTCCACTTT. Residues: CASSLVLSGQGSPLHF.

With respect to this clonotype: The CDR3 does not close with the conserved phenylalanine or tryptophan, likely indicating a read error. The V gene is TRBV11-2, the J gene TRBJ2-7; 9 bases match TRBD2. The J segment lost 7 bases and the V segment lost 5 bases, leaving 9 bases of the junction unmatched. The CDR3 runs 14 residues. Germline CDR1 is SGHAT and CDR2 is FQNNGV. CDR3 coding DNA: TGTGCCAGCAGCCCTATAGCGGGAGTGAGAGAGCAGTACTAC. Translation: CASSPIAGVREQYY.

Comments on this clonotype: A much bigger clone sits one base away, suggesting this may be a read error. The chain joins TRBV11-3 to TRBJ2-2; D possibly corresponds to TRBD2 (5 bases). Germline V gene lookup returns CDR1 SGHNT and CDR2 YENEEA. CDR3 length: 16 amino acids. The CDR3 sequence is CASSSATMANTGELSF. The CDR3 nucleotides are TGTGCCAGCAGCTCCGCTACAATGGCCAACACCGGGGAGTTGTCTTTT. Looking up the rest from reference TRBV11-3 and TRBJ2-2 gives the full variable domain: EAGVVQSPRYKIIEKKQPVAFWCNPISGHNTLYWYLQNLGQGPELLIRYENEEAVDDSQLPKDRFSAERLKGVDSTLKIQPAELGDSAVYLCASSSATMANTGELSFGEGSRLTVL.

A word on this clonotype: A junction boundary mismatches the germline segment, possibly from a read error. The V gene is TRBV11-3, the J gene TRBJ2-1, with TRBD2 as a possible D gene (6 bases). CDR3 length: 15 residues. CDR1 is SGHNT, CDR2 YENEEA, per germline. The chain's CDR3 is CVSSLETSGSLEQFF. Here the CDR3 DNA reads TGTGTCAGCAGCTTAGAGACTAGTGGGAGTCTTGAGCAGTTCTTC. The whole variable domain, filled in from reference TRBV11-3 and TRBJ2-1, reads EAGVVQSPRYKIIEKKQPVAFWCNPISGHNTLYWYLQNLGQGPELLIRYENEEAVDDSQLPKDRFSAERLKGVDSTLKIQPAELGDSAVYLCVSSLETSGSLEQFFGPGTRLTVL.

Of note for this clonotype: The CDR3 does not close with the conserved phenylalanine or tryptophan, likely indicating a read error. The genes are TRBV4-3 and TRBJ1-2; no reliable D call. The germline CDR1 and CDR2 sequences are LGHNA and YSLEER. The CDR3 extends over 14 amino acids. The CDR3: CASSAELEIYDYTS. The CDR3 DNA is TGCGCCAGCAGCGCTGAGTTGGAGATATATGACTACACCTCC.

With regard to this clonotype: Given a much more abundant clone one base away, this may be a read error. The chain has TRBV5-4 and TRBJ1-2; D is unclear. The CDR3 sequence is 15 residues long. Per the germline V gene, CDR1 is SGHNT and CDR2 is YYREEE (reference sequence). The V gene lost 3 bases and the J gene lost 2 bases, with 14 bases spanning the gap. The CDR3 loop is CASSSGRSPNYGYTF. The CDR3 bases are TGTGCCAGCAGCTCTGGACGGTCCCCCAACTATGGCTACACCTTC.

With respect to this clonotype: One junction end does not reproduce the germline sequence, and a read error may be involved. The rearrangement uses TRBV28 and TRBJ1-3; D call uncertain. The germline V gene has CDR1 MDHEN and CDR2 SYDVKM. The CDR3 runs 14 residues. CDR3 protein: CASTEFRSGSTIYF. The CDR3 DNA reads TGTGCCAGCACTGAGTTCAGGTCTGGAAGCACCATATATTTT.

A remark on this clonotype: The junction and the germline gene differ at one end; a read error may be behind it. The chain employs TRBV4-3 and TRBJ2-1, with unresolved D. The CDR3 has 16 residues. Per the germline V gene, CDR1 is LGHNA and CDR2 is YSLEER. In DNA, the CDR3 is TGCGCCAGCAGCCAGGATTGGTACTACGCCTACAGTGAGCAGTTCTTC. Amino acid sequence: CASSQDWYYAYSEQFF.

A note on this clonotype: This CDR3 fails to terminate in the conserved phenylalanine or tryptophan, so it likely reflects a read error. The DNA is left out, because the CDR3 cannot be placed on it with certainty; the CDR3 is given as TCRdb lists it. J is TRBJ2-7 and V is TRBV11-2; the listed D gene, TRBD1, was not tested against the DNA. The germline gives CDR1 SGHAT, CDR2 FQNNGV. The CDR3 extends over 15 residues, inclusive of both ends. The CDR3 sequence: CVSSSPGTGTYEQYI.

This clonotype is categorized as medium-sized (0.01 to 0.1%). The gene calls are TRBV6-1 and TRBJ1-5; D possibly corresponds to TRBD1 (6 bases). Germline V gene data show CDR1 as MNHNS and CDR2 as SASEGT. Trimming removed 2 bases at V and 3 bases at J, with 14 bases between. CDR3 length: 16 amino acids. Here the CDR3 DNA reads TGTGCCAGCAGTGAAAGGGGGGGGGCAAACAATCAGCCCCAGCATTTT. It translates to CASSERGGANNQPQHF.

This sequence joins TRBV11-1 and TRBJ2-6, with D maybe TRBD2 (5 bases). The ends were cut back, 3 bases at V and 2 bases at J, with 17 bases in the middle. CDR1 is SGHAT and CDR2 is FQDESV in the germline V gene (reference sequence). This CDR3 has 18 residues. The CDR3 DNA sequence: TGTGCCAGCAGCTTCGGGGTCACCCATAGGACTGGGGCCAACGTCCTGACTTTC. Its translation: CASSFGVTHRTGANVLTF.

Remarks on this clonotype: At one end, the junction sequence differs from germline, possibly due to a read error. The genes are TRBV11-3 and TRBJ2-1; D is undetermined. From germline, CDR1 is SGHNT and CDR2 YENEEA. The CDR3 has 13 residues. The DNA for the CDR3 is TGTGCCAGCAGCTTAGGACCCATCAATGAGCAATTCTTC. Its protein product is CASSLGPINEQFF.

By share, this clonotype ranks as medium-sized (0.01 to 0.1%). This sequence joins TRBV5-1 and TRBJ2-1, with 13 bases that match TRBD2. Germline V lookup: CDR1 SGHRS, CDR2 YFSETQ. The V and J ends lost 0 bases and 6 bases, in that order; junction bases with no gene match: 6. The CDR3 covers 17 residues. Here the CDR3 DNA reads TGCGCCAGCAGCTTGGGACTAGCGGGAGGCTTGGGCAATGAGCAGTTCTTC. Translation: CASSLGLAGGLGNEQFF.